The 27 T cell receptor beta chains below all came from one sample that was sequenced in a study of T cell responses to AZD1222 COVID-19 vaccine. Libraries were prepared by immunoSEQ multiplex PCR; TCRdb keeps only in-frame clonotypes and omits some of them. This table holds roughly 190,000 clones, approximately 95% found once. The sequencing used peripheral blood, collected on day 0 of AZD1222 vaccination. The source is an adult in good health.

The chain couples TRBV18 to TRBJ1-2, with a weak D call TRBD1 (6 bases). The V end was cut by 3 bases, the J end by 6 bases, with 14 bases between. The germline V gene has CDR1 KGHSH and CDR2 LQKENI. The CDR3 is 14 residues long. CDR3 in DNA: TGTGCCAGCTCACCCCGGGGGCTCATGGATGGCTACACCTTC. It codes for CASSPRGLMDGYTF. The full variable domain, with the rest looked up from reference TRBV18 and TRBJ1-2, is NAGVMQNPRHLVRRRGQEARLRCSPMKGHSHVYWYRQLPEEGLKFMVYLQKENIIDESGMPKERFSAEFPKEGPSILRIQQVVRGDSAAYFCASSPRGLMDGYTFGSGTRLTVV.

This clone was seen once. The J gene is TRBJ2-7, the V gene TRBV6-5, with 7 bases fitting TRBD1. The CDR3 length is 14 residues. The junction had 8 bases not matched to a gene; V was cut back by 6 bases and J by 3 bases. From germline, CDR1 is MNHEY and CDR2 SVGAGI. The CDR3 region has the DNA TGTGCCAGCAGACCTCTGACAGGGCTCTACGAGCAGTACTTC. This codes for CASRPLTGLYEQYF.

The rearrangement links TRBV27 to TRBJ1-4; maybe TRBD1 (5 bases). The germline V and J ends were trimmed by 0 bases and 4 bases, with 12 bases remaining between them. The CDR3 length is 16 residues. Germline V gene lookup returns CDR1 MNHEY and CDR2 SMNVEV (reference sequence). CDR3 coding DNA: TGTGCCAGCAGTTTATCTCTGGGGGGGGGTAATGAAAAACTGTTTTTT. It yields the protein CASSLSLGGGNEKLFF.

This clone was seen only once. The rearrangement joins TRBV9 to TRBJ2-1, with D possibly matching TRBD2 (7 bases). Trimming left V 4 bases short and J 3 bases short, with 14 bases between. Germline CDR1 SGDLS, CDR2 YYNGEE. The CDR3 has 15 residues. CDR3 loop: CASSYWGGFYNEQFF. The CDR3 region has the DNA TGTGCCAGCAGCTACTGGGGGGGCTTCTACAATGAGCAGTTCTTC.

This clone has just one count. This chain joins TRBV5-8 and TRBJ1-3; a possible D gene is TRBD1 (6 bases). With 3 bases removed from V and 7 bases from J, the gap between germline ends came to 8 bases. Germline CDR1 reads SGHTS; CDR2 reads YDEGEE. This CDR3 spans 12 amino acids. CDR3 residues: CASSWGANTIYF. CDR3 DNA: TGTGCCAGCAGCTGGGGGGCGAACACCATATATTTT.

This chain uses TRBV13 with TRBJ2-7; perhaps TRBD2 as D (7 bases). CDR1 is PRHDT, CDR2 FYEKMQ, per germline (reference sequence). The CDR3 consists of 15 residues. V was trimmed by 4 bases and J by 5 bases, leaving 18 bases between them. The CDR3 loop is CASSSPGGGPNEQYF. CDR3 bases: TGTGCCAGCAGCTCCCCTGGCGGGGGCCCTAACGAGCAGTACTTC.

V usage is TRBV11-2 and J usage is TRBJ2-3; TRBD1 matches at 8 bases. In germline, CDR1 is SGHAT, CDR2 FQNNGV. The CDR3 sequence is 15 residues long. With V trimmed by 5 bases and J by 1 base, 5 bases remained unmatched. The DNA of the CDR3 is TGTGCCAGCAGCCCCTGGACAGGGCGCACAGATACGCAGTATTTT. This sequence encodes CASSPWTGRTDTQYF.

The chain is built from TRBV12-3 or TRBV12-4 and TRBJ2-7; the D gene is possibly TRBD1 (5 bases). The CDR3 length is 12 residues. V lost 2 bases to trimming and J lost 4 bases, with 6 bases between them. CDR3 region: CASSLSGYEQYF. The CDR3 DNA reads as TGTGCCAGCAGTTTATCAGGGTACGAGCAGTACTTC.

The CDR3 loop is CASSRRVLGQTQYF. DNA for the CDR3: TGTGCCAGTAGTAGAAGGGTGTTAGGGCAGACCCAGTACTTC. The chain joins TRBV19 to TRBJ2-5; no reliable D call. V was pared by 4 bases and J by 6 bases, with 15 bases between. CDR1 is LNHDA, CDR2 SQIVND, per germline (reference sequence). The CDR3 is 14 amino acids.

The rearrangement links TRBV3-1 (or the pseudogene TRBV3-2) to TRBJ1-1, with D unresolved. The CDR3 runs 12 residues. CDR1 and CDR2 (germline): LGHDT, YNNKEL (reference sequence). Between the trimmed V and J ends, which lost 0 bases and 8 bases, there was a span of 7 bases. In DNA, the CDR3 is TGTGCCAGCAGCCAAGAGTTGCACGAAGCTTTCTTT. Translated: CASSQELHEAFF.

The chain couples TRBV24-1 to TRBJ2-1; D call uncertain. Germline CDR1 reads KGHDR; CDR2 reads SFDVKD. V was trimmed by 9 bases and J by 4 bases, leaving 12 bases between them. The CDR3 length is 13 residues. The CDR3 DNA is TGTGCCACCGGCTATGGACCGTACAATGAGCAGTTCTTC. It codes for CATGYGPYNEQFF.

The J gene is TRBJ2-7, the V gene TRBV29-1; D is uncertain. Germline V gives CDR1 SQVTM, CDR2 ANQGSEA. Deletions cut 4 bases from V and 4 bases from J, with 17 bases between. CDR3 length: 14 amino acids. The CDR3 nucleotides read TGCAGCGTTGTTGTGGGCCTTCCCCAATACGAGCAGTACTTC. Amino acids: CSVVVGLPQYEQYF.

V and J are TRBV27 and TRBJ2-3; D not certain. This CDR3 region has 14 residues. Germline V gives CDR1 MNHEY, CDR2 SMNVEV (reference sequence). Between the trimmed V and J ends, which lost 0 bases and 4 bases, there was a span of 8 bases. The CDR3 nucleotides are TGTGCCAGCAGTTTATCAGACGTACCAGATACGCAGTATTTT. It yields the protein CASSLSDVPDTQYF.

The chain uses TRBV2 and TRBJ1-2, with 10 bases that match TRBD1. The V and J ends lost 5 bases and 7 bases, in that order; junction bases with no gene match: 4. CDR1 and CDR2 from the germline V gene are SNHLY and FYNNEI. The CDR3 is 13 amino acids. CDR3 region: CASSTTGGLGYTF. CDR3 in DNA: TGTGCCAGCAGTACGACAGGGGGCCTTGGCTACACCTTC.

The chain carries TRBV11-2 and TRBJ2-4, with 8 bases aligning to TRBD2. The germline V gene has CDR1 SGHAT and CDR2 FQNNGV. This CDR3 region has 16 residues. Trimming took 5 bases from V and 6 from J; bases not matched to a gene: 12. The CDR3, as DNA: TGTGCCAGCAGCCCACGGGAGGGCGGGGGGTTAAACATTCAGTACTTC. This encodes CASSPREGGGLNIQYF.

The chain recombines TRBV19 with TRBJ2-5; D gene unclear. Trimming took off 3 bases at V and 2 bases at J, with 13 bases between the two ends. CDR1 and CDR2 from the germline V gene are LNHDA and SQIVND (reference sequence). This CDR3 is 15 amino acids long. This CDR3 reads CASSIRLERQETQYF. In DNA, the CDR3 is TGTGCCAGTAGTATTCGTCTCGAGAGACAAGAGACCCAGTACTTC.

This chain connects TRBV2 to TRBJ2-5; TRBD2 might be the D (7 bases). CDR1 is SNHLY and CDR2 is FYNNEI in the germline V gene. Trimming removed 6 bases from V and 6 bases from J, with 8 bases in between. CDR3 size: 11 residues. The CDR3 DNA follows: TGTGCCAGCAGGGGGGGGCAGACCCAGTACTTC. Translating it yields CASRGGQTQYF.

The chain is built from TRBV19 and TRBJ2-7, with D unresolved. Trimming took off 6 bases at V and 0 bases at J, with 9 bases between the two ends. The CDR3 is 13 amino acids. CDR1 is LNHDA, CDR2 SQIVND, per germline (reference sequence). The CDR3 loop is CASSFGNSYEQYF. The CDR3 DNA is TGTGCCAGTAGCTTCGGAAACTCCTACGAGCAGTACTTC.

The chain employs TRBV13 and TRBJ2-1; 11 bases map to TRBD2. V gave up 5 bases and J gave up 9 bases; unmatched junction bases: 6. The CDR3 runs to 14 residues. In germline, CDR1 is PRHDT, CDR2 FYEKMQ (reference sequence). The CDR3 here is CASSPTSGAGEQFF. CDR3 DNA sequence: TGTGCCAGCAGCCCGACTAGCGGGGCCGGTGAGCAGTTCTTC.

The V gene is TRBV4-2, the J gene TRBJ1-2; no firm D call. Trimming took off 1 base at V and 5 bases at J, with 14 bases between the two ends. Germline V gives CDR1 LGHNA, CDR2 YNFKEQ. CDR3 length equals 15 residues. CDR3 amino acids: CASSQAAGPEYGYTF. The DNA of the CDR3 is TGTGCCAGCAGCCAAGCAGCAGGCCCCGAATATGGCTACACCTTC.

The rearrangement uses TRBV30 and TRBJ1-2, with D maybe TRBD1 (6 bases). This CDR3 has 13 residues. CDR1 is GTSNPN, CDR2 SVGIG, per germline (reference sequence). V shed 0 bases and J shed 5 bases, with 10 bases lying between them. This CDR3 is CAWSVAQGYGYTF. DNA for the CDR3: TGTGCCTGGAGTGTGGCCCAGGGGTATGGCTACACCTTC.

This chain links TRBV7-8 with TRBJ2-5; D is unresolved. CDR1 and CDR2 from the germline V gene are SGHVS and FQNEAQ. With 5 bases removed from V and 7 bases from J, the gap between germline ends came to 8 bases. The CDR3 runs to 11 residues. The CDR3 sequence: CASSPGRTQYF. The CDR3 DNA reads as TGTGCCAGCAGCCCCGGAAGGACCCAGTACTTC.

The chain uses TRBV9 and TRBJ2-7; tentative D call: TRBD2 (6 bases). This CDR3 spans 14 amino acids. Germline V gene data show CDR1 as SGDLS and CDR2 as YYNGEE. Deletions cut 4 bases from V and 1 base from J, with 12 bases between. CDR3 residues: CASSSGGISYEQYF. The CDR3 DNA reads TGTGCCAGCAGCTCCGGCGGGATTTCCTACGAGCAGTACTTC.

In DNA, the CDR3 is TGCGCCAGCAGCCAAGATTCCCGGGGCGACACTGAAGCTTTCTTT. Amino acid sequence: CASSQDSRGDTEAFF. The chain carries TRBV4-1 and TRBJ1-1; D possibly corresponds to TRBD1 (5 bases). Trimming pared 0 bases from V and 3 bases from J, leaving 11 bases between. This CDR3 has 15 amino acids. Germline CDR1 is MGHRA and CDR2 is YSYEKL.

The gene calls are TRBV7-7 and TRBJ2-2, with 9 bases aligning to TRBD2. Germline CDR1 SSHAT, CDR2 FNYEAQ (reference sequence). With V trimmed by 0 bases and J by 7 bases, 3 bases remained unmatched. The CDR3 is 15 amino acids. The CDR3 sequence is CASSLAAGGLGELFF. CDR3 nucleotides: TGTGCCAGCAGCTTAGCAGCGGGGGGACTCGGGGAGCTGTTTTTT.

This chain connects TRBV25-1 to TRBJ1-6, with D unresolved. V lost 3 bases to trimming and J lost 6 bases, with 9 bases between them. The CDR3 is made up of 14 amino acids. Germline loops: CDR1 MGHDK, CDR2 SYGVNS. DNA for the CDR3: TGTGCCAGCAGTGACGGGTCGGGTAATTCACCCCTCCACTTT. Translation gives CASSDGSGNSPLHF.

The V gene is TRBV6-6, the J gene TRBJ1-6; 9 bases fit TRBD1. Unmatched junction bases numbered 8, after V lost 8 bases and J lost 6 bases. The CDR3 consists of 15 residues. Germline CDR1 MNHNY, CDR2 SVGAGI (reference sequence). The CDR3 protein is CASRHPDRGNSPLHF. The CDR3 region has the DNA TGTGCCAGCCGCCACCCGGACAGGGGTAATTCACCCCTCCACTTT.